Below are 10 T cell receptor beta chains sequenced from a single sample in a study of T cell changes during pregnancy in multiple sclerosis. Here immunoSEQ multiplex PCR was the method, and the copy in TCRdb shows in-frame clones only, minus some. The top ten hold about 0.61% of the sample, which has around 49,000 clones, roughly 91% seen once. Specimen: CD4+ T cells from peripheral blood mononuclear cells, collected after pregnancy. The source is a female donor in good health, enrolled as a control in a pregnancy study.

The V gene is TRBV28, the J gene TRBJ1-3, with 9 bases that match TRBD1. Germline values: CDR1 MDHEN, CDR2 SYDVKM. CDR3 length equals 12 residues. Germline trimming cut 5 bases from V and 15 bases from J; bases unmatched to any gene: 8. The CDR3 is CASSGPGQGEYF. CDR3 coding DNA: TGTGCCAGCAGTGGTCCGGGACAGGGAGAATATTTT.

The chain joins TRBV7-2 to TRBJ2-3; D call uncertain. Germline V lookup: CDR1 SGHTA, CDR2 FQGNSA. V was shortened by 2 bases and J by 4 bases, with 7 bases between the two germline ends. The CDR3 spans 13 residues. Written as DNA, the CDR3 is TGTGCCAGCAGCTTAATGCTATCAGATACGCAGTATTTT. As protein: CASSLMLSDTQYF.

The DNA for the CDR3 is TGTGCCAGTAGTGGAGACAGGGCGTGGAATCAGCCCCAGCATTTT. Amino acids: CASSGDRAWNQPQHF. This sequence joins TRBV19 and TRBJ1-5; 7 bases fit TRBD1. Germline V gene sequence: CDR1 LNHDA, CDR2 SQIVND (reference sequence). This CDR3 has 15 amino acids. Germline trimming cut 5 bases from V and 4 bases from J; bases unmatched to any gene: 8.

The rearrangement joins TRBV19 to TRBJ2-7, with 13 bases fitting TRBD2. Trimming at V came to 5 bases and at J to 3 bases, leaving 4 bases not matched to a gene. The V gene's germline CDR1 is LNHDA and CDR2 SQIVND (reference sequence). The CDR3 length is 15 residues. The chain's CDR3 is CASSLGLAGYYEQYF. The CDR3 nucleotides read TGTGCCAGTAGTTTGGGACTAGCGGGGTACTACGAGCAGTACTTC.

The gene calls are TRBV7-2 and TRBJ2-7; 12 bases line up with TRBD1. The CDR3 runs 15 residues. The V gene end was trimmed by 5 bases and the J gene end by 7 bases; junction bases not matched to a gene: 9. The germline gives CDR1 SGHTA, CDR2 FQGNSA. The CDR3 loop reads CASSPPGQGAGEQYF. The CDR3 coding sequence is TGTGCCAGCAGCCCTCCGGGACAGGGGGCAGGGGAGCAGTACTTC.

The V gene is TRBV5-1, the J gene TRBJ2-1; 15 bases are shared with TRBD2. The ends lost 4 bases at V and 5 bases at J; junction bases unmatched: 7. Per the germline V gene, CDR1 is SGHRS and CDR2 is YFSETQ. This CDR3 comprises 17 residues. The CDR3 loop reads CASSPGTSGGSNNEQFF. CDR3 nucleotide sequence: TGCGCCAGCAGCCCAGGGACTAGCGGGGGGTCTAACAATGAGCAGTTCTTC. The full variable domain, completed using reference TRBV5-1 and TRBJ2-1, is KAGVTQTPRYLIKTRGQQVTLSCSPISGHRSVSWYQQTPGQGLQFLFEYFSETQRNKGNFPGRFSGRQFSNSRSEMNVSTLELGDSALYLCASSPGTSGGSNNEQFFGPGTRLTVL.

A single count supports this clone. V and J are TRBV25-1 and TRBJ2-2; D is undetermined. The CDR3 has 15 residues. Germline CDR1 MGHDK, CDR2 SYGVNS. V lost 1 base and J lost 6, with 12 bases in between. The CDR3 nucleotides read TGTGCCAGCAGTGAATTCGGCAGTCGGGCCGGGGAGCTGTTTTTT. This sequence encodes CASSEFGSRAGELFF. The variable domain in full, with the rest retrieved from reference TRBV25-1 and TRBJ2-2, is EADIYQTPRYLVIGTGKKITLECSQTMGHDKMYWYQQDPGMELHLIHYSYGVNSTEKGDLSSESTVSRIRTEHFPLTLESARPSHTSQYLCASSEFGSRAGELFFGEGSRLTVL.

This clone is a singleton in its sample. The gene calls are TRBV7-3 and TRBJ1-2, with 7 bases aligning to TRBD1. The CDR3 is 15 residues long. The V gene end was trimmed by 4 bases and the J gene end by 4 bases; junction bases not matched to a gene: 9. Germline V lookup: CDR1 SGHTA, CDR2 FQGTGA. The CDR3 sequence is CASSSYGQAIYGYTF. DNA of the CDR3: TGTGCCAGCAGCTCCTACGGACAGGCGATCTATGGCTACACCTTC.

The chain is built from TRBV10-1 and TRBJ1-6, with D possibly matching TRBD1 (5 bases). This CDR3 has 13 residues. V gave up 8 bases and J gave up 7 bases, with 12 bases separating them. CDR1 WNHNN and CDR2 SYGVQD come from the germline V gene (reference sequence). CDR3 sequence (DNA): TGCGCCAGCTCCGACGGGGGAAATTCACCCCTCCACTTT. Protein sequence: CASSDGGNSPLHF.

J is TRBJ2-2 and V is TRBV5-1; 11 bases align to TRBD2. Germline CDR1 is SGHRS and CDR2 is YFSETQ. The CDR3 runs 17 residues. Trimming removed 4 bases from V and 4 bases from J; junction bases left unmatched: 9. The CDR3 here is CASSILAGGTSTGELFF. The DNA of the CDR3 is TGCGCCAGCAGCATTCTAGCGGGGGGAACTAGCACCGGGGAGCTGTTTTTT.